This entry lists 15 T cell receptor beta chains sequenced from one sample in a study of T cells in Graves' hyperthyroidism and ophthalmopathy. Authors of the study amplified TCR beta CDR3 regions from RNA transcripts. A first-round RT-PCR of the TCR CDR3 used the HTBI primer set. TCRdb analysed the multiplex PCR reads with MiXCR anew, one entry per CDR3 protein. The sample includes 450,000 to 650,000 distinct CDR3 sequences, around 20% of them seen just once. Sequenced sample: blood. Every receptor here comes from a man aged 18 to 29 with Graves' hyperthyroidism.

The sample holds many counts of this clonotype. The rearrangement links TRBV5-1 to TRBJ1-1; D not resolved. Germline CDR1 is SGHRS and CDR2 is YFSETQ. The CDR3 is 15 amino acids. The V end was cut by 0 bases, the J end by 3 bases, with 12 bases between. CDR3 coding DNA: TGCGCCAGCAGCTTGGCCATAGGAGCGGACACTGAAGCTTTCTTT. This translates into CASSLAIGADTEAFF.

In this sample, this clonotype turned up many times. The chain carries TRBV6-5 and TRBJ1-2; TRBD1 is a possible D gene (5 bases). V gave up 0 bases and J gave up 3 bases, with 5 bases separating them. The CDR3 length is 13 residues. Germline V gene lookup returns CDR1 MNHEY and CDR2 SVGAGI. This CDR3 is CASSYSGHYGYTF. The CDR3 DNA reads TGTGCCAGCAGTTACTCGGGACACTATGGCTACACCTTC.

This clonotype was seen a single time. V is TRBV30 and J is TRBJ2-5; D possibly corresponds to TRBD2 (7 bases). The V gene's germline CDR1 is GTSNPN and CDR2 SVGIG (reference sequence). The V end lost 2 bases, the J end lost 4 bases, and 14 bases lay between the germline ends. CDR3 length: 14 residues. The CDR3 is CAWSLRGGRETQYF. The CDR3 coding sequence is TGTGCCTGGAGTTTAAGGGGGGGGCGAGAGACCCAGTACTTC.

This clonotype was seen a handful of times. V and J are TRBV10-3 and TRBJ1-1; no clear D. CDR1 is ENHRY and CDR2 is SYGVKD in the germline V gene. The CDR3 consists of 14 residues. Trimming stripped 8 bases from V and 3 bases from J, with 16 bases between. The CDR3 sequence: CAIRLAHGDTEAFF. In nucleotides, the CDR3 is TGTGCCATCCGCCTGGCACATGGGGACACTGAAGCTTTCTTT.

This clonotype was counted a few times. V gene TRBV18 combines with J gene TRBJ2-2; TRBD2 aligns across 7 bases. Germline CDR1 is KGHSH and CDR2 is LQKENI. After removal of 0 bases from V and 5 bases from J, the junction contained 3 bases not matched to a gene. The CDR3 consists of 15 residues. Here the CDR3 reads CASSPPIGRTGELFF. The DNA of the CDR3 is TGTGCCAGCTCACCACCGATCGGGAGGACCGGGGAGCTGTTTTTT.

This clonotype was recorded many times. CDR3 bases: TGTGCCAGCAGTATTGAGACAGTTGACGGGGAGCTGTTTTTT. Residues: CASSIETVDGELFF. The genes are TRBV2 and TRBJ2-2; TRBD1 is a possible D gene (5 bases). V was shortened by 5 bases and J by 7 bases, with 14 bases between the two germline ends. The CDR3 spans 14 residues. Germline CDR1 reads SNHLY; CDR2 reads FYNNEI.

This clonotype has a handful of counts. This chain links TRBV12-3 or TRBV12-4 with TRBJ2-7; D unresolved. V lost 1 base to trimming and J lost 5 bases, with 12 bases between them. The CDR3 extends over 14 amino acids. CDR3 in DNA: TGTGCCAGCAGTTTAGTCGCTAGGTTGCACGAGCAGTACTTC. It yields the protein CASSLVARLHEQYF.

V usage is TRBV15 and J usage is TRBJ1-1; D not resolved. The length of the CDR3 is 15 residues. The V gene lost 0 bases and the J gene lost 4 bases, with 12 bases spanning the gap. The germline V gene encodes CDR1 LNHNV and CDR2 YYDKDF (reference sequence). This CDR3 is CATSRDRGGSTEAFF. The DNA for the CDR3 is TGTGCCACCAGCAGAGATCGGGGTGGGAGCACTGAAGCTTTCTTT.

This chain connects TRBV5-1 to TRBJ1-6; D is unresolved. V lost 4 bases to trimming and J lost 10 bases, with 15 bases between them. The CDR3 loop spans 14 amino acids. Germline loops: CDR1 SGHRS, CDR2 YFSETQ. DNA of the CDR3: TGCGCCAGCAGCCTTGCCGGGTTTGGATCACCCCTCCACTTT. Residues: CASSLAGFGSPLHF.

This clonotype appeared many times. The gene calls are TRBV12-3 or TRBV12-4 and TRBJ1-2, with D hard to call. The CDR3 has 12 amino acids. V was cut by 6 bases and J by 2 bases, with 7 bases left in between. The chain's CDR3 is CASSRANYGYTF. In nucleotides, the CDR3 is TGTGCCAGCAGCCGGGCCAACTATGGCTACACCTTC.

This chain connects TRBV15 to TRBJ1-5; 8 nucleotides match TRBD1. V shed 4 bases and J 6 bases; nucleotides not matched to a gene: 8. CDR1 is LNHNV and CDR2 is YYDKDF in the germline V gene (reference sequence). The CDR3 is 15 amino acids. CDR3 sequence reads: CATSTRTGSSQPQHF. CDR3 nucleotides: TGTGCCACCAGCACCCGGACAGGGAGTAGTCAGCCCCAGCATTTT.

The V and J genes are TRBV5-6 and TRBJ1-2; 9 positions agree with TRBD1. The CDR3 length is 19 residues. V was pared by 4 bases and J by 3 bases, with 19 bases of the junction left unmatched. Looked up from germline, CDR1 is SGHDT and CDR2 is YYEEEE. The CDR3 region has the DNA TGTGCCAGCAGCCTCCTAGGGGCGGACAGGGGACTTCAGGACTATGGCTACACCTTC. It specifies CASSLLGADRGLQDYGYTF.

V and J are TRBV6-2 or TRBV6-3 and TRBJ1-5; D uncertain. Trimming took off 2 bases at V and 5 bases at J, with 7 bases between the two ends. The CDR3 has 13 amino acids. Germline V gives CDR1 MNHEY, CDR2 SVGEGT. The CDR3 DNA reads TGTGCCAGCAGTTACCGGGTATATCAGCCCCAGCATTTT. It yields the protein CASSYRVYQPQHF.

The table lists this clonotype with many counts. J is TRBJ1-1 and V is TRBV12-3 or TRBV12-4, with D perhaps TRBD1 (6 bases). The V end was cut by 3 bases, the J end by 2 bases, with 22 bases between. The CDR3 contains 18 residues. The CDR3 region has the DNA TGTGCCAGCAGTTTTCTAGGGGGATCATCGAAACTTAACACTGAAGCTTTCTTT. Protein: CASSFLGGSSKLNTEAFF.

V and J are TRBV20-1 and TRBJ1-2, with D unclear. This CDR3 comprises 13 residues. Between the trimmed V and J ends, which lost 5 bases and 2 bases, there was a span of 12 bases. Germline V gene data show CDR1 as DFQATT and CDR2 as SNEGSKA (reference sequence). This chain's CDR3 is CSAPRTGNYGYTF. CDR3 sequence (DNA): TGCAGTGCTCCACGGACGGGCAACTATGGCTACACCTTC.